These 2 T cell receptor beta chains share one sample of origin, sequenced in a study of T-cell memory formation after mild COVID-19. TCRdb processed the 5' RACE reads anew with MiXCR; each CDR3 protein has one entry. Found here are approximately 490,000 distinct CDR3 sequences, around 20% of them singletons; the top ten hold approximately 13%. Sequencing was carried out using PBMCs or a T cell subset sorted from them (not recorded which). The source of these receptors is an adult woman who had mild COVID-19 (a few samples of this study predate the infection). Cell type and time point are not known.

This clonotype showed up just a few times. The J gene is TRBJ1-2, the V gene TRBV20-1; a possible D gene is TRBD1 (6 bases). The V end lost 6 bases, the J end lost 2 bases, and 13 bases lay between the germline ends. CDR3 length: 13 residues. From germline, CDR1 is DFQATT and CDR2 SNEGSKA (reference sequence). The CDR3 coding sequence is TGCAGTGCACTGGACAGTCCAAACTATGGCTACACCTTC. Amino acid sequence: CSALDSPNYGYTF.

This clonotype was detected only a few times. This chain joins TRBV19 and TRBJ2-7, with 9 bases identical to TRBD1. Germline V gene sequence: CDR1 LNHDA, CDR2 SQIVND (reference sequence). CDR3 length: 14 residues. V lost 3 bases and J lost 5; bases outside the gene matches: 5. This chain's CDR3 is CASSIGTGSHEQYF. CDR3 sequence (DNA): TGTGCCAGTAGTATTGGGACAGGGTCCCACGAGCAGTACTTC.